The clone carrying this T cell receptor (beta chain) was found a few times. This sample was taken from a study of response to subunit inactivated influenza vaccine. MiXCR, run by TCRdb on the RT-PCR reads, gives a single entry per CDR3 protein. The sample records about half a million distinct CDR3 sequences, approximately 11% being singletons. This CDR3 is built from 14 residues. V lost 6 bases, J lost 4 bases, and 13 bases lay in between. The rearrangement joins TRBV12-3 or TRBV12-4 to TRBJ2-1, with a weak D call TRBD2 (5 bases). This TCR derives from a middle-aged man who received an inactivated influenza vaccine. The specimen comprised PBMCs from blood, sampled roughly 6 weeks after vaccination. CDR3 sequence (DNA): TGTGCCAGCAGGAGCGGCCCTTCGTACAATGAGCAGTTCTTC. It specifies CASRSGPSYNEQFF.